These 14 T cell receptor beta chains were sequenced from one sample in a study of molecular identifiers for immune sequencing clone quantification. TCRdb recomputed calls from the PCR reads with MiXCR, one row per CDR3 protein. The sample comprises fewer than 45,000 distinct CDR3 sequences, roughly 19% of which are singletons, and roughly 1% rests with the top ten. What was sequenced was naive CD8+ T cells from blood, with Jurkat cell RNA spiked in. Subset noted: FACS-sorted CD8+CD4-CCR7+CD45RA+ naive T cells. These receptors were taken from a human donor in good health. Some libraries in this study had Jurkat cell RNA spiked in.

The genes are TRBV6-5 and TRBJ1-5; 7 nucleotides agree with TRBD1. The junction had 5 bases not matched to a gene; V was cut back by 7 bases and J by 5 bases. The CDR3 runs to 13 residues. Germline CDR1 reads MNHEY; CDR2 reads SVGAGI. CDR3: CASTPGTDQPQHF. In DNA form, the CDR3 reads TGTGCCAGCACCCCTGGGACAGATCAGCCCCAGCATTTT.

In this sample, this clonotype turned up many times. The chain is built from TRBV5-5 and TRBJ2-3, with 15 bases matching TRBD2. The CDR3 covers 18 residues. With 4 bases clipped from V and 6 bases from J, the junction kept 12 bases outside the gene matches. The germline V gene has CDR1 SGHKS and CDR2 YYEKEE (reference sequence). The CDR3 bases are TGTGCCAGCAGCCCGGGACTAGCGGGGGGCGATTTCCCCGATACGCAGTATTTT. Protein product: CASSPGLAGGDFPDTQYF.

This clonotype was recorded many times. The V call is TRBV7-2, the J call TRBJ2-3; D possibly corresponds to TRBD2 (7 bases). Germline loops: CDR1 SGHTA, CDR2 FQGNSA. Between the trimmed V and J ends, which lost 1 base and 4 bases, there was a span of 18 bases. The CDR3 has 17 residues. The CDR3 region is CASSLVGGGPAADTQYF. DNA of the CDR3: TGTGCCAGCAGCTTAGTAGGGGGGGGGCCGGCCGCAGATACGCAGTATTTT.

This clonotype was counted between two and nine times. CDR3 nucleotides: TGCAGCGTTGAGGGGTTAAGGACTACTTTTTACAATGAGCAGTTCTTC. It translates to CSVEGLRTTFYNEQFF. The rearrangement joins TRBV29-1 to TRBJ2-1, with D maybe TRBD2 (6 bases). V lost 3 bases to trimming and J lost 4 bases, with 19 bases between them. The CDR3 has 16 amino acids. Germline CDR1 SQVTM, CDR2 ANQGSEA.

By share of the sample, this clonotype is medium-sized (0.01 to 0.1%). The V gene is TRBV4-3, the J gene TRBJ2-3; D gene ambiguous. Trimming removed 1 base at V and 2 bases at J, with 4 bases between. Germline values: CDR1 LGHNA, CDR2 YSLEER. The CDR3 sequence is 13 residues long. CDR3 nucleotides: TGCGCCAGCAGCCAAGCGAACACAGATACGCAGTATTTT. This codes for CASSQANTDTQYF.

For this clonotype: The CDR3 carries no conserved terminal phenylalanine or tryptophan, so it likely arises from a read error. The chain has TRBV11-2 and TRBJ2-7, with TRBD1 matching over 8 bases. V lost 1 base, J lost 0 bases, and 8 bases stayed unmatched. Germline-derived CDR1 and CDR2 are SGHAT and FQNNGV. The CDR3 is made up of 17 amino acids. In nucleotides, the CDR3 is TGTGCCAGCAGCTTAGGTCACGGACAGGGACCCTCCTACGAGCAGTACCTC. This codes for CASSLGHGQGPSYEQYL.

There are many counts of this clonotype. The chain recombines TRBV5-6 with TRBJ1-6, with 10 bases fitting TRBD1. The CDR3 has 18 residues. The ends lost 5 bases at V and 9 bases at J; junction bases unmatched: 17. Germline CDR1 SGHDT, CDR2 YYEEEE. CDR3 region: CASSFGTGVSSWASPLHF. The CDR3 nucleotides read TGTGCCAGCAGTTTCGGGACAGGGGTTTCCTCCTGGGCTTCACCCCTCCACTTT. The variable domain in full, with the rest retrieved from reference TRBV5-6 and TRBJ1-6, is DAGVTQSPTHLIKTRGQQVTLRCSPKSGHDTVSWYQQALGQGPQFIFQYYEEEERQRGNFPDRFSGHQFPNYSSELNVNALLLGDSALYLCASSFGTGVSSWASPLHFGNGTRLTVT.

This clonotype was detected ten times or more. The V call is TRBV4-1, the J call TRBJ1-3; D not resolved. Trimming shortened V by 1 base and J by 1 base, and 2 bases separated the two germline ends. This CDR3 spans 13 amino acids. Germline V CDR1 and CDR2: MGHRA, YSYEKL. This CDR3 is CASSQGSGNTIYF. The CDR3, as DNA: TGCGCCAGCAGCCAAGGGTCTGGAAACACCATATATTTT.

This clonotype was detected a few times. The gene calls are TRBV7-9 and TRBJ2-6; 7 bases are a match to TRBD1. This CDR3 comprises 20 residues. CDR1 and CDR2 from the germline V gene are SEHNR and FQNEAQ (reference sequence). V lost 2 bases, J lost 0 bases, and 13 bases stayed unmatched. CDR3 sequence (DNA): TGTGCCAGCAGCTTACGAGACGGACAGGAATTCGGCTCTGGGGCCAACGTCCTGACTTTC. Its translation is CASSLRDGQEFGSGANVLTF.

This clonotype was observed at least ten times. The genes are TRBV5-6 and TRBJ1-1; D remains unclear. Trimming pared 0 bases from V and 6 bases from J, leaving 12 bases between. The germline V gene encodes CDR1 SGHDT and CDR2 YYEEEE. The CDR3 has 14 amino acids. Here the CDR3 reads CASSLALGGPEAFF. DNA of the CDR3: TGTGCCAGCAGCTTGGCGTTAGGCGGACCTGAAGCTTTCTTT.

This clonotype showed up just a few times. The CDR3 coding sequence is TGCGCCAGCAGCTTCCTTGGGCTGGGAACCGGGGAGCTGTTTTTT. This sequence encodes CASSFLGLGTGELFF. The chain uses TRBV5-1 and TRBJ2-2; D gene uncertain. Germline loops: CDR1 SGHRS, CDR2 YFSETQ. Trimming took 2 bases from V and 5 from J, leaving 13 bases between them. The CDR3 loop spans 15 amino acids.

This clonotype was detected many times. The DNA is left out, because the CDR3 cannot be placed on it with certainty; the CDR3 is given as TCRdb lists it. CDR3 region: CISVPDRATGTHTGELFF. This chain connects TRBV7-5 to TRBJ2-2; TRBD1 is the table's D call, not checked against the DNA. TRBV7-5 is a listed pseudogene. The CDR3 extends over 18 residues, inclusive of both ends.

Points on this clonotype: One end of the junction does not line up with germline, which may come from a read error. The rearrangement links TRBV27 to TRBJ2-3; 9 bases are shared with TRBD2. The CDR3 is 14 residues long. CDR1 MNHEY and CDR2 SMNVEV come from the germline V gene (reference sequence). This CDR3 is CASSLGLAMDTQCF. CDR3 coding DNA: TGTGCCAGCAGTCTGGGACTAGCCATGGATACGCAGTGTTTT.

This clonotype was counted many times. This chain uses TRBV11-3 with TRBJ2-1, with D possibly being TRBD2 (5 bases). The germline V gene encodes CDR1 SGHNT and CDR2 YENEEA. CDR3 length: 15 amino acids. The ends were cut back, 0 bases at V and 0 bases at J, with 6 bases in the middle. The CDR3 bases are TGTGCCAGCAGCTTAGAAGGGAGCTCCTACAATGAGCAGTTCTTC. Its translation: CASSLEGSSYNEQFF.